This T cell receptor (beta chain) was obtained from a study of technical replicates of blood from several donors. V gave up 1 base and J gave up 9 bases, with 13 bases separating them. From germline, CDR1 is SGHTA and CDR2 FQGTGA. This CDR3 comprises 14 residues. The repertoire was sequenced with immunoSEQ multiplex PCR; TCRdb's copy has only in-frame clones and lacks some. Among over 55,000 clones listed, roughly 91% were seen once. The chain joins TRBV7-3 to TRBJ2-1; maybe TRBD1 (6 bases). The clonotype originates from a human donor in good health. Some clones in this sample may be carry-over from other donors' samples. Sequencing was done on a sample of PBMCs. Written as DNA, the CDR3 is TGTGCCAGCAGCTTAAATTCGGGACAAGGTGAGCAGTTCTTC. This gives the protein CASSLNSGQGEQFF.